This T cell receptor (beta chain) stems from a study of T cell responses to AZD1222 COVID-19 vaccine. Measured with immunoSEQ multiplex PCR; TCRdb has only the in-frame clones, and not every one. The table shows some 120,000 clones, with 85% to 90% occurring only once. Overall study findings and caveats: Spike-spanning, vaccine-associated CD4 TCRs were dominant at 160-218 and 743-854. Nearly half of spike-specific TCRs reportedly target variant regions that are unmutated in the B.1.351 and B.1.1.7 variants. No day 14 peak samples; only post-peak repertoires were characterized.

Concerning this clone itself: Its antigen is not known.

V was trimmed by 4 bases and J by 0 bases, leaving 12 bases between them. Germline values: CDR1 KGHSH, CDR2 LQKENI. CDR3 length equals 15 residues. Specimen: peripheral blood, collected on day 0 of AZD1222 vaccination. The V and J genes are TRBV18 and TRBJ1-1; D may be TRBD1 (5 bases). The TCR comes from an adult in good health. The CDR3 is CASSQSGLVNTEAFF. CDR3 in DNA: TGTGCCAGCTCACAATCGGGACTAGTGAACACTGAAGCTTTCTTT. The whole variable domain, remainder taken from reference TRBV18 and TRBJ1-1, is NAGVMQNPRHLVRRRGQEARLRCSPMKGHSHVYWYRQLPEEGLKFMVYLQKENIIDESGMPKERFSAEFPKEGPSILRIQQVVRGDSAAYFCASSQSGLVNTEAFFGQGTRLTVV.